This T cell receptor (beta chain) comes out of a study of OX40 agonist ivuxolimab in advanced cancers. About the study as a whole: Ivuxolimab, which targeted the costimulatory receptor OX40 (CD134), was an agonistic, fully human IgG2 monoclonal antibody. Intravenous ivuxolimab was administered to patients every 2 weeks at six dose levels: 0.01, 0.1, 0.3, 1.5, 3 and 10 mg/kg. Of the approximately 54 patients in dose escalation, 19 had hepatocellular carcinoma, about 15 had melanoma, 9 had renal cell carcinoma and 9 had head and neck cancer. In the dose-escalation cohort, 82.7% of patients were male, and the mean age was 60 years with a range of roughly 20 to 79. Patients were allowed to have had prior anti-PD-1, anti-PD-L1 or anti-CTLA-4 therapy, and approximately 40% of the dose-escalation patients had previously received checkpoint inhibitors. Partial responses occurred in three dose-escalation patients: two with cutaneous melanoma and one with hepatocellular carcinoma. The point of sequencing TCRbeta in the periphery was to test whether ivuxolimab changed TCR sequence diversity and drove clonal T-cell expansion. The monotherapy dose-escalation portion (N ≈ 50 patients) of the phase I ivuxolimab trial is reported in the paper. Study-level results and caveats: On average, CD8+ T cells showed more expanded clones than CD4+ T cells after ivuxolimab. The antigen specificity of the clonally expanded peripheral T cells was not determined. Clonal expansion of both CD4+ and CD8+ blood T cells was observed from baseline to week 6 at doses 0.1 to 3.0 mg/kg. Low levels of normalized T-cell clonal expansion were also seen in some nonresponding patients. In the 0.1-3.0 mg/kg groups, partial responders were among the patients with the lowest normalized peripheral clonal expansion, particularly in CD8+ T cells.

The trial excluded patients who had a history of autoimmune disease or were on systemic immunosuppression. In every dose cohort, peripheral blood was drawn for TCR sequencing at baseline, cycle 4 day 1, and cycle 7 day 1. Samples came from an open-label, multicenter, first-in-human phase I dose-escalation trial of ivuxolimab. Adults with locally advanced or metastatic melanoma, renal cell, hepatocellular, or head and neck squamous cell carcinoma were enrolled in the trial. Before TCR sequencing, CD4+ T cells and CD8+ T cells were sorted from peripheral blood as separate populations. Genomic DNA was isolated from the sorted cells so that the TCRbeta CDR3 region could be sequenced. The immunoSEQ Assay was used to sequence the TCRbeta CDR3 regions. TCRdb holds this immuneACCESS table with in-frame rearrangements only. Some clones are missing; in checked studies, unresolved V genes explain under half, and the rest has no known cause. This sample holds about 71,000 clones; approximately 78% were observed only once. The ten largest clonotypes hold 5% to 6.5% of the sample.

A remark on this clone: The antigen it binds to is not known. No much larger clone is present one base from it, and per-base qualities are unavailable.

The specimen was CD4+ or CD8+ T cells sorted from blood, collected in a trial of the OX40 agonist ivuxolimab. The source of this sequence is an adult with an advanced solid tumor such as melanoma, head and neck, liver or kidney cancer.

The DNA is TGTGCCAGCAGTACCCTTGGACGGAGCTCCTATAATTCACCCCTCCACTTT. Translated, it reads CASSTLGRSSYNSPLHF. Recombination linked TRBV28 to TRBJ1-6, with the D gene call left open. The CDR3 sequence holds 17 residues, the cysteine and phenylalanine included. The kept DNA is CDR3 alone, 51 bases in frame from the first base. Sequences MDHEN (CDR1) and SYDVKM (CDR2) are obtained from the germline V gene. V lost 5 bases and J lost 0 bases; the stretch between them is 14 bases long.